This TCR beta chain was captured in a study of cytomegalovirus exposure and HLA in healthy donors. Study-level findings and limits: In vitro data verified a few CMV-associated chains as specific for CMV antigens.

Concerning this clone itself: Its matching antigen is unknown.

In germline, CDR1 is SGHAT, CDR2 FQNNGV. The CDR3 runs to 16 residues. The J segment lost 4 bases and the V segment lost 8 bases, leaving 14 bases of the junction unmatched. The assay was immunoSEQ multiplex PCR, and TCRdb's table has in-frame clones only and misses some. The table lists some 110,000 clones, roughly 83% of them singletons, with around 5% in the top ten. The gene calls are TRBV11-2 and TRBJ2-7; TRBD1 matches at 10 bases. The sequence was obtained from a young man in good health and CMV-seronegative. The sequenced sample consisted of PBMCs. As DNA, the CDR3 is TGTGCCAGCCGTCTGGCGGGACAGGGGAGAAGTTACGAGCAGTACTTC. Translation gives CASRLAGQGRSYEQYF.